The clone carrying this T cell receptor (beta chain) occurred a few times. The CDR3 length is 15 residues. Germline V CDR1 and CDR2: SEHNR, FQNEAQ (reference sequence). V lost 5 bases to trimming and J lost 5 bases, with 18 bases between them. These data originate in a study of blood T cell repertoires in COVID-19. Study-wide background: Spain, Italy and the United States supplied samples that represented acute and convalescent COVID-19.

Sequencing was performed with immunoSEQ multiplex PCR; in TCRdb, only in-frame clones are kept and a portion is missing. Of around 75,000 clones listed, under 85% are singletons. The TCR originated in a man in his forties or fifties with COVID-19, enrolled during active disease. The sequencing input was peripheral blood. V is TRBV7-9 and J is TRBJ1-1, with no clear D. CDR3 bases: TGTGCCAGCAGCCCCCATGGTGTCCCGGGGACTGAAGCTTTCTTT. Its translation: CASSPHGVPGTEAFF.